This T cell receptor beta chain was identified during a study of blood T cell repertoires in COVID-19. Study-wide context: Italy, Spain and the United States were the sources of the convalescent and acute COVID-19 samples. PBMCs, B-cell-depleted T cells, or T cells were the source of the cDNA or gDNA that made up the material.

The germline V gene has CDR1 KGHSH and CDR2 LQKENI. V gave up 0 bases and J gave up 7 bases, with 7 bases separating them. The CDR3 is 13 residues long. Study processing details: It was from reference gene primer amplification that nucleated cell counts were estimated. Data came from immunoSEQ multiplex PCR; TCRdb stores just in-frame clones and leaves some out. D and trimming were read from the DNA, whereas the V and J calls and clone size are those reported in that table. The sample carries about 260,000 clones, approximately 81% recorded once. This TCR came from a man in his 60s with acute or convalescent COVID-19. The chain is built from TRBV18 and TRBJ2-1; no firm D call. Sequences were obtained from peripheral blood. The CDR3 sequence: CASSPPIENEQFF. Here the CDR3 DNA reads TGTGCCAGCTCACCACCGATCGAGAATGAGCAGTTCTTC.